The T cell receptor beta chain described here comes from a study of cytomegalovirus exposure and HLA in healthy donors. Germline V lookup: CDR1 SQVTM, CDR2 ANQGSEA. V shed 7 bases and J 1 base; nucleotides not matched to a gene: 1. The CDR3 consists of 12 residues. PCR employed 60 Vbeta and 13 Jbeta primers. Libraries were prepared by immunoSEQ multiplex PCR; TCRdb keeps only in-frame clonotypes and omits some of them. The sample includes 120,000 to 150,000 clones, 80% to 90% of them seen just once. Study-level findings and limits: Being productive about 90% or about 30% of the time was typical of most TCR beta V segments in an earlier analysis.

This clone has a handful of counts. Its antigen is still unknown. The receptor was derived from a middle-aged woman in good health and CMV-seropositive. The chain has TRBV29-1 and TRBJ1-1; 9 bases are a match to TRBD1. Sequenced input: PBMCs. In DNA, the CDR3 is TGCAGCGCGGGACAGGGGAACACTGAAGCTTTCTTT. Residues: CSAGQGNTEAFF.